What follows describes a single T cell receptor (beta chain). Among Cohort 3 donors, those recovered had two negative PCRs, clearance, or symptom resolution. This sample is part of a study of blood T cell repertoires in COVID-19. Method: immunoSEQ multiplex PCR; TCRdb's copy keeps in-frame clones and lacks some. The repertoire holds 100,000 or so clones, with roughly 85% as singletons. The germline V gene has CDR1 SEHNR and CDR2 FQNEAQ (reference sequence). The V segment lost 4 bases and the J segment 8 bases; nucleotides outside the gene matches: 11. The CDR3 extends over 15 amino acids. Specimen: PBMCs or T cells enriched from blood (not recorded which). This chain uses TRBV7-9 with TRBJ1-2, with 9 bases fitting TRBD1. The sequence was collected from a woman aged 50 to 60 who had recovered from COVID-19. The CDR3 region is CASSYPLQGAEGYTF. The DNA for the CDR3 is TGTGCCAGCAGCTACCCCCTACAGGGGGCGGAAGGCTACACCTTC.